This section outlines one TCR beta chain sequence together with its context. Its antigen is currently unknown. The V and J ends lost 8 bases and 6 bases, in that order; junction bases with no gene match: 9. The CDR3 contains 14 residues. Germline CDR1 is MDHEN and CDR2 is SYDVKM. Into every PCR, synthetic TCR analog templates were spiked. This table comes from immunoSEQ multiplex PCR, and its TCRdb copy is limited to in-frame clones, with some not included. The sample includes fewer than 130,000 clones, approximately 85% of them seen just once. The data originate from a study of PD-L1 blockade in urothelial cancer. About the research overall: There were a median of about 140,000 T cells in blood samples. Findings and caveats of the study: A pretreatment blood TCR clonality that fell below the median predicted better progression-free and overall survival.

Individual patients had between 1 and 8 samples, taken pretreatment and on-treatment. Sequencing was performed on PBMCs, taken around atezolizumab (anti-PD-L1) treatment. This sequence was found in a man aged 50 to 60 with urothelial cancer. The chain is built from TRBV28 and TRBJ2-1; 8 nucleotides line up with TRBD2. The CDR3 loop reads CASGTSSGFNEQFF. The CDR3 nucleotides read TGTGCCAGCGGGACTAGTAGTGGTTTCAATGAGCAGTTCTTC.